The 28 T cell receptor beta chains given below trace back to one sample, sequenced in a study of blood T cell repertoires in COVID-19. Clones were read by immunoSEQ multiplex PCR, and TCRdb kept only the in-frame ones, dropping some. The data contain over 95,000 clones, 79% of them singletons. The specimen sequenced was peripheral blood. All receptors come from a woman over 75 with active or convalescent COVID-19.

V usage is TRBV7-6 and J usage is TRBJ2-3; 14 nucleotides match TRBD2. CDR3 length: 16 residues. Germline CDR1 and CDR2: SGHVS and FNYEAQ. V lost 5 bases and J lost 5; bases outside the gene matches: 6. CDR3 bases: TGTGCCAGCAGCCCGACTAGCGGGAGGGCAGGAGATACGCAGTATTTT. Translated, it gives CASSPTSGRAGDTQYF.

The V call is TRBV5-4, the J call TRBJ2-5; no firm D call. V shed 3 bases and J shed 0 bases, with 9 bases lying between them. The germline V gene has CDR1 SGHNT and CDR2 YYREEE (reference sequence). CDR3 size: 14 residues. The CDR3 nucleotides read TGTGCCAGCAGCTCCACAGCTAACCAAGAGACCCAGTACTTC. As protein: CASSSTANQETQYF.

This chain connects TRBV10-3 to TRBJ1-5; 7 bases fit TRBD1. The CDR3 length is 14 residues. The V and J ends lost 8 bases and 7 bases, in that order; junction bases with no gene match: 11. From germline, CDR1 is ENHRY and CDR2 SYGVKD. CDR3 residues: CAIFRTGGNQPQHF. The CDR3 coding sequence is TGTGCCATCTTCAGGACAGGTGGTAACCAGCCCCAGCATTTT.

This clone has a handful of counts. The rearrangement uses TRBV2 and TRBJ1-1, with 8 bases fitting TRBD1. Per the germline V gene, CDR1 is SNHLY and CDR2 is FYNNEI. The CDR3 is made up of 12 amino acids. V was pared by 11 bases and J by 5 bases, with 7 bases of the junction left unmatched. CDR3 nucleotides: TGTGCCGGGAGACAGGGGCGGACTGAAGCTTTCTTT. Translation gives CAGRQGRTEAFF.

V is TRBV28 and J is TRBJ1-4, with a weak D call TRBD1 (6 bases). Germline CDR1 MDHEN, CDR2 SYDVKM. Trimming left V 6 bases short and J 7 bases short, with 18 bases between. The CDR3 spans 15 residues. The CDR3 DNA reads as TGTGCCAGCAGACTGACCCAGGGGAGTGGTGAAAAACTGTTTTTT. It codes for CASRLTQGSGEKLFF.

V gene TRBV25-1 combines with J gene TRBJ2-1; D is uncertain. V was pared by 6 bases and J by 0 bases, with 15 bases between. Looked up from germline, CDR1 is MGHDK and CDR2 is SYGVNS. This CDR3 region has 16 residues. The CDR3 spells CASRDPYGDSYNEQFF. CDR3 nucleotides: TGTGCCAGCAGAGACCCTTACGGAGACTCCTACAATGAGCAGTTCTTC.

V and J are TRBV2 and TRBJ2-3; the match to TRBD1 covers 7 bases. With 2 bases clipped from V and 9 bases from J, the junction kept 5 bases outside the gene matches. The germline V gene has CDR1 SNHLY and CDR2 FYNNEI. This CDR3 comprises 13 residues. Here the CDR3 DNA reads TGTGCCAGCAGTGAATCAGAACAGGGGACGCAGTATTTT. Residues: CASSESEQGTQYF.

The rearrangement joins TRBV6-5 to TRBJ2-3; TRBD2 aligns across 7 bases. Losses at the gene ends were 5 bases for V and 2 bases for J; bases not matched to a gene: 4. CDR3 length equals 14 residues. CDR1 is MNHEY and CDR2 is SVGAGI in the germline V gene. CDR3 in amino acids: CASSIAGFTDTQYF. The CDR3, as DNA: TGTGCCAGCAGTATAGCGGGTTTCACAGATACGCAGTATTTT.

The gene calls are TRBV6-5 and TRBJ1-5; a weak D match, TRBD1 (5 bases). Germline values: CDR1 MNHEY, CDR2 SVGAGI. The CDR3 totals 15 residues. V was cut by 6 bases and J by 3 bases, with 15 bases left in between. The CDR3 loop reads CASSRSPGYNQPQHF. CDR3 coding DNA: TGTGCCAGCAGCCGTTCTCCAGGGTACAATCAGCCCCAGCATTTT.

Of note for this clone: Other DNA sequences in this specimen translate into the identical CDR3. The chain is built from TRBV6-1 and TRBJ2-7; TRBD2 matches 9 bases. Germline V gene lookup returns CDR1 MNHNS and CDR2 SASEGT. The J segment lost 0 bases and the V segment lost 0 bases, leaving 0 bases of the junction unmatched. The CDR3 runs to 15 residues. The CDR3 here is CASSEASGSSYEQYF. The CDR3 DNA reads TGTGCCAGCAGTGAAGCTAGCGGGAGCTCCTACGAGCAGTACTTC.

In DNA, the CDR3 is TGTGCCAGCAGTGAGAGGGGACTAGTGGGCCGTAAAGAGACCCAGTACTTC. This sequence encodes CASSERGLVGRKETQYF. This chain connects TRBV6-1 to TRBJ2-5; 8 bases agree with TRBD2. J gave up 3 bases and V 3 bases, and 12 bases lay outside the gene matches. Germline CDR1 MNHNS, CDR2 SASEGT. The CDR3 consists of 17 residues.

This sequence joins TRBV6-1 and TRBJ2-7; TRBD2 aligns across 7 bases. Per the germline V gene, CDR1 is MNHNS and CDR2 is SASEGT. Trimming cost V 3 bases and J 7 bases; bases outside gene matches: 9. The CDR3 has 14 amino acids. The CDR3 region has the DNA TGTGCCAGCAGTGATTCCCGGCGGGAGTGGGAGCAGTACTTC. It encodes CASSDSRREWEQYF.

On this clone itself: Being one base from a much bigger clone, this may be a read error. The identical CDR3 is also encoded by other nucleotide sequences in the sample. The V gene is TRBV9, the J gene TRBJ2-1; 7 nucleotides line up with TRBD2. CDR3 length: 15 amino acids. Germline values: CDR1 SGDLS, CDR2 YYNGEE. The trim removed 0 bases at V and 1 base at J, leaving 1 base unmatched. The CDR3 sequence: CASSVGAGSYNEQFF. The CDR3 nucleotides are TGTGCCAGCAGCGTAGGAGCGGGGTCCTACAATGAGCAGTTCTTC. Full variable domain (outside the CDR3, taken from reference TRBV9 and TRBJ2-1): DSGVTQTPKHLITATGQRVTLRCSPRSGDLSVYWYQQSLDQGLQFLIQYYNGEERAKGNILERFSAQQFPDLHSELNLSSLELGDSALYFCASSVGAGSYNEQFFGPGTRLTVL.

This sequence joins TRBV30 and TRBJ1-2; 7 bases match TRBD1. The CDR3 runs 14 residues. J was trimmed by 7 bases and V by 5 bases; bases with no gene match: 13. Germline V gene sequence: CDR1 GTSNPN, CDR2 SVGIG (reference sequence). CDR3 sequence reads: CAWGDSSPLSGYTF. The CDR3 DNA reads as TGTGCCTGGGGGGACAGTTCTCCTCTCAGTGGCTACACCTTC.

The V and J genes are TRBV4-1 and TRBJ2-2; unclear D gene. The CDR3 is 17 amino acids. Germline V gene data show CDR1 as MGHRA and CDR2 as YSYEKL. Trimming shortened V by 1 base and J by 0 bases, and 12 bases separated the two germline ends. In DNA form, the CDR3 reads TGCGCCAGCAGCCAAGGATACCGCGAGACGAACACCGGGGAGCTGTTTTTT. Its protein product is CASSQGYRETNTGELFF.

The chain recombines TRBV19 with TRBJ2-2, with 10 nucleotides matching TRBD2. The CDR3 has 16 residues. Germline trimming cut 5 bases from V and 4 bases from J; bases unmatched to any gene: 7. The germline CDR1 and CDR2 sequences are LNHDA and SQIVND (reference sequence). The CDR3 reads CASSHLAGAVTGELFF. The CDR3 region has the DNA TGTGCCAGTAGTCATCTAGCGGGAGCGGTCACCGGGGAGCTGTTTTTT.

The chain couples TRBV14 to TRBJ1-1; perhaps TRBD1 as D (6 bases). Germline V gene sequence: CDR1 SGHDN, CDR2 FVKESK. The CDR3 runs to 14 residues. V shed 3 bases and J shed 0 bases, with 8 bases lying between them. The CDR3, as DNA: TGTGCCAGCAGCCACAGGGGCCTGAACACTGAAGCTTTCTTT. Translation gives CASSHRGLNTEAFF. Full variable domain (outside the CDR3, taken from reference TRBV14 and TRBJ1-1): EAGVTQFPSHSVIEKGQTVTLRCDPISGHDNLYWYRRVMGKEIKFLLHFVKESKQDESGMPNNRFLAERTGGTYSTLKVQPAELEDSGVYFCASSHRGLNTEAFFGQGTRLTVV.

The V gene is TRBV5-1, the J gene TRBJ1-4; D not resolved. V shed 2 bases and J shed 10 bases, with 12 bases lying between them. The germline V gene encodes CDR1 SGHRS and CDR2 YFSETQ. This CDR3 comprises 13 residues. CDR3 amino acids: CASSFVPGGKLFF. The CDR3 DNA sequence: TGCGCCAGCAGCTTTGTTCCCGGAGGAAAACTGTTTTTT.

The chain recombines TRBV7-8 with TRBJ2-3; TRBD2 matches 11 bases. CDR1 and CDR2 from the germline V gene are SGHVS and FQNEAQ. J lost 4 bases, V lost 5 bases, and 11 bases had no gene match. The CDR3 covers 17 residues. The CDR3 protein is CASSPLGLAGGPDTQYF. The DNA of the CDR3 is TGTGCCAGCAGCCCCTTGGGGCTAGCGGGAGGTCCAGATACGCAGTATTTT.

J is TRBJ2-5 and V is TRBV29-1, with 10 bases identical to TRBD2. The length of the CDR3 is 14 residues. Germline CDR1 is SQVTM and CDR2 is ANQGSEA. V trimming: 4 bases; J trimming: 4 bases; junction bases outside the gene matches: 6. CDR3 in amino acids: CSVAGTSVGETQYF. The CDR3 nucleotides read TGCAGCGTTGCCGGGACTAGCGTTGGAGAGACCCAGTACTTC.

V usage is TRBV2 and J usage is TRBJ1-5; 8 bases match TRBD1. Germline V gene sequence: CDR1 SNHLY, CDR2 FYNNEI. CDR3 length: 15 residues. J lost 6 bases, V lost 1 base, and 5 bases had no gene match. The CDR3 here is CASSEVVGQGQPQHF. DNA of the CDR3: TGTGCCAGCAGTGAAGTCGTAGGACAGGGTCAGCCCCAGCATTTT.

This chain joins TRBV4-1 and TRBJ2-5; 9 bases map to TRBD2. This CDR3 spans 17 amino acids. V shed 1 base and J 1 base; nucleotides not matched to a gene: 7. Germline loops: CDR1 MGHRA, CDR2 YSYEKL. DNA of the CDR3: TGCGCCAGCAGCCAAGGAAATAGCGGGAGTTTCCAAGAGACCCAGTACTTC. Its translation is CASSQGNSGSFQETQYF.

Comments on this clone: A read error may account for a junction end that differs from germline. The sample carries other DNA sequences with the same CDR3. V gene TRBV5-1 combines with J gene TRBJ2-5; possible D gene TRBD1, 6 bases. This CDR3 comprises 13 residues. CDR1 is SGHRS and CDR2 is YFSETQ in the germline V gene. The CDR3 reads CASSLGQQETQYF. CDR3 DNA: TGTGCCAGCAGCCTGGGACAACAAGAGACCCAGTACTTC.

The J gene is TRBJ2-1, the V gene TRBV30; 10 bases line up with TRBD2. CDR3 size: 14 residues. Trimming at V came to 4 bases and at J to 6 bases, leaving 6 bases not matched to a gene. Per germline, CDR1 GTSNPN and CDR2 SVGIG (reference sequence). As DNA, the CDR3 is TGTGCCTGGACTAGCGGGAGTTTGGTCAATGAGCAGTTCTTC. Its protein is CAWTSGSLVNEQFF.

This rearrangement joins TRBV7-8 to TRBJ1-4; D not resolved. CDR3 length equals 12 residues. The germline V gene encodes CDR1 SGHVS and CDR2 FQNEAQ. V lost 5 bases and J lost 8, with 9 bases in between. The CDR3, as DNA: TGTGCCAGCAGCCGTCCGGGGGAAAAACTGTTTTTT. Amino acid sequence: CASSRPGEKLFF.

The rearrangement joins TRBV10-3 to TRBJ2-3, with TRBD1 identical over 9 bases. This CDR3 comprises 13 residues. CDR1 ENHRY and CDR2 SYGVKD come from the germline V gene. V lost 8 bases and J lost 4; bases outside the gene matches: 4. CDR3 sequence reads: CAIQTGGPDTQYF. CDR3 nucleotide sequence: TGTGCCATCCAGACAGGGGGACCAGATACGCAGTATTTT.

In DNA, the CDR3 is TGTGCCAGTAGTACGGGGTTTAGCGGGAGGGTGGTCGAGGATGAGCAGTTCTTC. It is translated as CASSTGFSGRVVEDEQFF. The chain couples TRBV19 to TRBJ2-1, with 11 bases lining up with TRBD2. The CDR3 loop spans 18 amino acids. Germline V gene lookup returns CDR1 LNHDA and CDR2 SQIVND (reference sequence). V shed 4 bases, J shed 8 bases, and the junction held 16 bases outside the gene matches.

The gene calls are TRBV5-1 and TRBJ2-7; TRBD2 is a possible D gene (7 bases). Deletions cut 1 base from V and 4 bases from J, with 12 bases between. The germline V gene has CDR1 SGHRS and CDR2 YFSETQ. CDR3 length: 14 residues. CDR3 residues: CASSLSGTLYEQYF. CDR3 DNA: TGCGCCAGCAGCTTGAGCGGGACACTGTACGAGCAGTACTTC. The variable domain in full, completed from reference TRBV5-1 and TRBJ2-7, reads KAGVTQTPRYLIKTRGQQVTLSCSPISGHRSVSWYQQTPGQGLQFLFEYFSETQRNKGNFPGRFSGRQFSNSRSEMNVSTLELGDSALYLCASSLSGTLYEQYFGPGTRLTVT.